These 15 T cell receptor beta chains share one sample of origin, sequenced in a study. From the RT-PCR reads, TCRdb called clonotypes with MiXCR, one entry per CDR3 protein. The table has approximately 720,000 distinct CDR3 sequences, 14% seen once. The sample was memory CD4+ T cells from blood. The receptor source for this set is a female donor in good health, serving as a healthy control.

This clonotype was seen at least ten times. The V and J genes are TRBV6-5 and TRBJ1-1; a possible D gene is TRBD1 (5 bases). Germline CDR1 is MNHEY and CDR2 is SVGAGI. The CDR3 is 10 residues long. V was shortened by 10 bases and J by 9 bases, with 12 bases between the two germline ends. CDR3 sequence (DNA): TGTGCCACAGGGCGGACTCAAGCTTTCTTT. Translated: CATGRTQAFF.

This clonotype was seen more than once but under ten times. The rearrangement joins TRBV18 to TRBJ1-2; 8 bases are shared with TRBD1. V gave up 6 bases and J gave up 0 bases; unmatched junction bases: 9. This CDR3 region has 16 residues. CDR1 and CDR2 from the germline V gene are KGHSH and LQKENI. The CDR3 DNA sequence: TGTGCCAGCTCGAGACAGGGGTCGGGCACTAACTATGGCTACACCTTC. Encoded protein: CASSRQGSGTNYGYTF.

This clonotype was seen a few times. This rearrangement joins TRBV5-1 to TRBJ2-7; 8 bases align to TRBD2. The junction had 10 bases not matched to a gene; V was cut back by 0 bases and J by 5 bases. The CDR3 consists of 16 residues. Germline V gene data show CDR1 as SGHRS and CDR2 as YFSETQ. The CDR3 region is CASSLVLAGGMNEQYF. In DNA, the CDR3 is TGCGCCAGCAGCTTGGTGCTGGCGGGAGGTATGAACGAGCAGTACTTC.

This clonotype was detected many times. The chain couples TRBV7-2 to TRBJ2-1, with 10 nucleotides matching TRBD2. The CDR3 totals 16 residues. Germline CDR1 and CDR2: SGHTA and FQGNSA. V was pared by 2 bases and J by 3 bases, with 4 bases of the junction left unmatched. The DNA for the CDR3 is TGTGCCAGCAGCTTAACGAGACTAGCGGGCTACAATGAGCAGTTCTTC. Residues: CASSLTRLAGYNEQFF.

The genes are TRBV7-2 and TRBJ2-5; D unresolved. Trimming stripped 2 bases from V and 4 bases from J, with 11 bases between. This CDR3 spans 14 amino acids. In germline, CDR1 is SGHTA, CDR2 FQGNSA. This CDR3 is CASSLYGMGETQYF. The CDR3 nucleotides are TGTGCCAGCAGCTTATATGGGATGGGAGAGACCCAGTACTTC.

V is TRBV18 and J is TRBJ1-1; no firm D call. The germline V gene encodes CDR1 KGHSH and CDR2 LQKENI. Trimming took off 2 bases at V and 5 bases at J, with 9 bases between the two ends. The CDR3 is 13 amino acids. The CDR3 coding sequence is TGTGCCAGCTCACCATTGGCGGGGACTGAAGCTTTCTTT. Encoded protein: CASSPLAGTEAFF.

This clonotype was found a few times. This rearrangement joins TRBV20-1 to TRBJ1-1; a possible D gene is TRBD1 (5 bases). The CDR3 length is 14 residues. Germline CDR1 reads DFQATT; CDR2 reads SNEGSKA (reference sequence). Trimming shortened V by 0 bases and J by 5 bases, and 13 bases separated the two germline ends. CDR3 loop: CSAREGEDGTEAFF. The CDR3 nucleotides are TGCAGTGCTAGAGAAGGGGAGGATGGGACTGAAGCTTTCTTT.

This clonotype has a handful of counts. The chain recombines TRBV29-1 with TRBJ1-1; D gene ambiguous. The ends were cut back, 6 bases at V and 2 bases at J, with 16 bases in the middle. The CDR3 totals 14 residues. The germline gives CDR1 SQVTM, CDR2 ANQGSEA. CDR3 loop: CSVLSSTLNTEAFF. The CDR3, as DNA: TGCAGCGTACTCTCTAGTACCCTTAACACTGAAGCTTTCTTT.

There are many counts of this clonotype. The genes are TRBV6-4 and TRBJ2-7, with D tentatively TRBD1 or TRBD2 (5 bases each). The V gene lost 3 bases and the J gene lost 5 bases, with 11 bases spanning the gap. This CDR3 comprises 13 residues. The V gene's germline CDR1 is MRHNA and CDR2 SNTAGT. As DNA, the CDR3 is TGTGCCAGCAGTGAGGGGCCGGAGGACGAGCAGTACTTC. As protein: CASSEGPEDEQYF.

The gene calls are TRBV2 and TRBJ1-3; D gene ambiguous. The CDR3 extends over 16 amino acids. V was shortened by 6 bases and J by 0 bases, with 15 bases between the two germline ends. CDR1 and CDR2 from the germline V gene are SNHLY and FYNNEI. The CDR3 region has the DNA TGTGCCAGCAGAGAACATGGGCGCACCTCTGGAAACACCATATATTTT. Translation: CASREHGRTSGNTIYF. The whole variable domain, remainder taken from reference TRBV2 and TRBJ1-3, is EPEVTQTPSHQVTQMGQEVILRCVPISNHLYFYWYRQILGQKVEFLVSFYNNEISEKSEIFDDQFSVERPDGSNFTLKIRSTKLEDSAMYFCASREHGRTSGNTIYFGEGSWLTVV.

This clonotype was counted at least ten times. This chain joins TRBV10-3 and TRBJ1-5; 7 bases map to TRBD1. The length of the CDR3 is 14 residues. The trim removed 10 bases at V and 0 bases at J, leaving 6 bases unmatched. Germline-derived CDR1 and CDR2 are ENHRY and SYGVKD. The CDR3 coding sequence is TGTGCCAGTACAGGGGTGTATAGCAATCAGCCCCAGCATTTT. Translated, it gives CASTGVYSNQPQHF.

This clonotype was seen only a few times. The chain recombines TRBV27 with TRBJ2-7, with D perhaps being TRBD1 or TRBD2 (5 bases each). The V and J ends lost 2 bases and 2 bases respectively, with 13 bases between them. The CDR3 consists of 15 residues. Germline CDR1 is MNHEY and CDR2 is SMNVEV (reference sequence). As DNA, the CDR3 is TGTGCCAGCAGTTTAATGTGGGACGGACCCTACGAGCAGTACTTC. Its protein product is CASSLMWDGPYEQYF.

V is TRBV20-1 and J is TRBJ1-5; D is unresolved. The V end lost 3 bases, the J end lost 6 bases, and 15 bases lay between the germline ends. This CDR3 contains 14 residues. Germline CDR1 DFQATT, CDR2 SNEGSKA (reference sequence). CDR3 sequence: CSASRVGEFQPQHF. The CDR3 DNA reads TGCAGTGCTAGTAGAGTTGGGGAATTTCAGCCCCAGCATTTT.

This clonotype was counted a few times. The rearrangement uses TRBV27 and TRBJ1-1; the D gene is possibly TRBD1 (6 bases). The V end was cut by 2 bases, the J end by 4 bases, with 11 bases between. Germline CDR1 and CDR2: MNHEY and SMNVEV (reference sequence). The CDR3 runs to 14 residues. The CDR3 DNA sequence: TGTGCCAGCAGTTTAGATTCAGGGGTCACTGAAGCTTTCTTT. Its translation: CASSLDSGVTEAFF.

In this sample, this clonotype turned up a few times. The chain joins TRBV6-2 or TRBV6-3 to TRBJ2-7; TRBD2 might be the D (6 bases). The CDR3 is made up of 14 amino acids. Germline loops: CDR1 MNHEY, CDR2 SVGEGT. V shed 4 bases and J shed 2 bases, with 12 bases lying between them. CDR3 sequence reads: CASSWLAFTYEQYF. The CDR3 DNA sequence: TGTGCCAGCAGTTGGCTAGCGTTCACCTACGAGCAGTACTTC.